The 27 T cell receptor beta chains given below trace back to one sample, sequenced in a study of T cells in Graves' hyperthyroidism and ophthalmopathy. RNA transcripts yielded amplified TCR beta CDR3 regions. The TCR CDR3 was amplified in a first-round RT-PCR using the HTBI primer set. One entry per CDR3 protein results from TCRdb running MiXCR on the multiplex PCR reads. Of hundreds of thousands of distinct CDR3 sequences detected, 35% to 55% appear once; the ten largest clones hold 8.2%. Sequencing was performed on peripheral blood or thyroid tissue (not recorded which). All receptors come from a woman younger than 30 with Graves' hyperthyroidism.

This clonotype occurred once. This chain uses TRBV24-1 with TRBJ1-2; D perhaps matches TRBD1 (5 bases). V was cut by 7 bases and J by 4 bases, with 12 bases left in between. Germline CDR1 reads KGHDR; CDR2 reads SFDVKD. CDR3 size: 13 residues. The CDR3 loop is CATSDTQAYGYTF. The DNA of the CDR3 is TGTGCCACCAGCGACACACAGGCCTATGGCTACACCTTC.

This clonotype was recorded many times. The DNA for the CDR3 is TGTGCCATCAGTGAGTTTTCAGGGGTGAACACTGAAGCTTTCTTT. Encoded protein: CAISEFSGVNTEAFF. This sequence joins TRBV10-3 and TRBJ1-1, with D possibly matching TRBD1 (6 bases). Trimming removed 1 base at V and 0 bases at J, with 9 bases between. CDR3 length: 15 amino acids. Germline V CDR1 and CDR2: ENHRY, SYGVKD.

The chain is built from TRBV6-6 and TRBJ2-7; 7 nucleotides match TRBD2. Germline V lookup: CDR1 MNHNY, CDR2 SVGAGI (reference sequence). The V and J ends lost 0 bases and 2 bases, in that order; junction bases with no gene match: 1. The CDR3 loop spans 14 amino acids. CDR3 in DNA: TGTGCCAGCAGTTACTCGAGCGGGACCTACGAGCAGTACTTC. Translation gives CASSYSSGTYEQYF.

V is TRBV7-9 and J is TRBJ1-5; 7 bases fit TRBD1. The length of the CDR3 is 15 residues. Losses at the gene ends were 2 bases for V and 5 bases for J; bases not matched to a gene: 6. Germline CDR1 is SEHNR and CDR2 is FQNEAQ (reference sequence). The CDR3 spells CASSLLQGSDQPQHF. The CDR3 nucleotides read TGTGCCAGCAGCTTATTACAGGGGAGCGATCAGCCCCAGCATTTT.

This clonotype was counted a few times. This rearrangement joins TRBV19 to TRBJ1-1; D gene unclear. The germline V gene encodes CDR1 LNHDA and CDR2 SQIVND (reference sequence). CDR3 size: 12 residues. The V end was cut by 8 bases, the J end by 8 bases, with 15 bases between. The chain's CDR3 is CASGNSWLEAFF. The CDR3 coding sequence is TGTGCCAGTGGGAACTCATGGCTGGAAGCTTTCTTT.

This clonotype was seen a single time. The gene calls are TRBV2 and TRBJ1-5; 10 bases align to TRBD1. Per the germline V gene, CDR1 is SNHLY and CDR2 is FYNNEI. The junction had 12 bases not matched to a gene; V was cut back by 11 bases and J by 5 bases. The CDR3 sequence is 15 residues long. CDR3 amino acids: CARVGTGEIYQPQHF. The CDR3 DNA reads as TGTGCCCGGGTTGGGACAGGGGAGATATATCAGCCCCAGCATTTT.

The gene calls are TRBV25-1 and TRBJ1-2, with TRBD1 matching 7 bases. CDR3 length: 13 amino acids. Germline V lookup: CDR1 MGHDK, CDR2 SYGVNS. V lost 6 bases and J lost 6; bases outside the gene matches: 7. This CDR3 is CASSIQGGDGYTF. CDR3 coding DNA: TGTGCCAGCAGCATCCAGGGGGGGGATGGCTACACCTTC.

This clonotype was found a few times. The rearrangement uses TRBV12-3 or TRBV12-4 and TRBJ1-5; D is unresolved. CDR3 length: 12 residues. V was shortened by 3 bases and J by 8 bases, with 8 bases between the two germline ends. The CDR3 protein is CASSFSVEPQHF. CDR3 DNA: TGTGCCAGCAGTTTCAGCGTAGAGCCCCAGCATTTT.

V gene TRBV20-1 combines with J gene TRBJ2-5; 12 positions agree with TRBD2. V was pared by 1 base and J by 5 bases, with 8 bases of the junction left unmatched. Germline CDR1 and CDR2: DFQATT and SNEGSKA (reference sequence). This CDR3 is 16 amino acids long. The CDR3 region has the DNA TGCAGTGCTAGAGGGGCACTAGCGGGAGGTGTGGAGACCCAGTACTTC. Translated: CSARGALAGGVETQYF.

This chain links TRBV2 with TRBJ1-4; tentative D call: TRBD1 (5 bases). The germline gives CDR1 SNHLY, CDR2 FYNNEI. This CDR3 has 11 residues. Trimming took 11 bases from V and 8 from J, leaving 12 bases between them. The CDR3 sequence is CAGQGPEKLFF. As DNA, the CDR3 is TGTGCCGGCCAGGGTCCGGAAAAACTGTTTTTT.

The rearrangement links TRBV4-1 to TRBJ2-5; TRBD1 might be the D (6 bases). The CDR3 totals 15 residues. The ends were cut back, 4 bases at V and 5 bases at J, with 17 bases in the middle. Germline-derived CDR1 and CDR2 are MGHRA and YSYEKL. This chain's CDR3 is CASSRGGIRQETQYF. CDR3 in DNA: TGCGCCAGCAGCCGAGGGGGTATCAGGCAGGAGACCCAGTACTTC.

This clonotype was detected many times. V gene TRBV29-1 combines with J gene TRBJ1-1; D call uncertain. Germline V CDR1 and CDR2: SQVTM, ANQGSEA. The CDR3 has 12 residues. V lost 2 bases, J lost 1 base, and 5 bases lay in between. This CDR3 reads CSVETANTEAFF. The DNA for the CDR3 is TGCAGCGTTGAAACAGCGAACACTGAAGCTTTCTTT.

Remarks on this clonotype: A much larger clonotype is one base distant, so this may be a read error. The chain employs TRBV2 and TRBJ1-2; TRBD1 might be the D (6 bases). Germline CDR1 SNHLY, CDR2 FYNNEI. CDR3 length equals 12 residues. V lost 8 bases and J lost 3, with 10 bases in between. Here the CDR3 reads CASAGEDYGYTF. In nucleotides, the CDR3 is TGTGCCAGCGCAGGGGAGGACTATGGCTACACCTTC.

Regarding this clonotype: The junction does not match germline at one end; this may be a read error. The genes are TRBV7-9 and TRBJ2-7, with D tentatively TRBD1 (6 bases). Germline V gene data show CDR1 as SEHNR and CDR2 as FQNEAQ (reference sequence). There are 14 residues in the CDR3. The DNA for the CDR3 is TGTGCCAGCGGCTTAGGGGGAACGGCCTACGAGCAGTACTTC. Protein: CASGLGGTAYEQYF.

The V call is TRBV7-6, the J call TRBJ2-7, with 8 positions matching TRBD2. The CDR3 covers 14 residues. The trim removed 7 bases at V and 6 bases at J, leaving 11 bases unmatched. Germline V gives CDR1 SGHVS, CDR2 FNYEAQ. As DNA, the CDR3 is TGTGCCAGCAACGTGGTTGCGGGAGGACGCGAGCAGTACTTC. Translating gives CASNVVAGGREQYF.

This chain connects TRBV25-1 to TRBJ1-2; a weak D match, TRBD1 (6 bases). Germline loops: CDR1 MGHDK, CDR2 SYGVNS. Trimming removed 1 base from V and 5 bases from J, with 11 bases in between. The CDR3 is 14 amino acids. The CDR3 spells CASSEFLTGYGYTF. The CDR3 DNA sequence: TGTGCCAGCAGTGAATTCTTGACAGGTTATGGCTACACCTTC.

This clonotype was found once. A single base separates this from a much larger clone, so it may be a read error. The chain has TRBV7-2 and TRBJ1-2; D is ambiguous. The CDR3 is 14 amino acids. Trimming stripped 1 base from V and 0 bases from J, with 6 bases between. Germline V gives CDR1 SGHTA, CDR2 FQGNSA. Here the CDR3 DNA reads TGTGCCAGCAGCTTAGAGATAGCTAACTATGGCTACACCTTC. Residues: CASSLEIANYGYTF.

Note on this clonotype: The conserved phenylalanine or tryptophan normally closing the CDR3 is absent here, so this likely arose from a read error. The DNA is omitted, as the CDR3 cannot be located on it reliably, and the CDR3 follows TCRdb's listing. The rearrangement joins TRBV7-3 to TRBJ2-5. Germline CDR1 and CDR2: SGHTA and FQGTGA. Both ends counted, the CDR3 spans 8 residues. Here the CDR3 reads CASSRFGR.

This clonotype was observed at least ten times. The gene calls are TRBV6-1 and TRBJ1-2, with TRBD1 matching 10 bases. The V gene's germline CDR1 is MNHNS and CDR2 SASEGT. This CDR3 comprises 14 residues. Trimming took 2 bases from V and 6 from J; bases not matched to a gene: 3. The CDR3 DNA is TGTGCCAGCAGTGAACCTGGGACAGGGGATGGCTACACCTTC. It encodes CASSEPGTGDGYTF.

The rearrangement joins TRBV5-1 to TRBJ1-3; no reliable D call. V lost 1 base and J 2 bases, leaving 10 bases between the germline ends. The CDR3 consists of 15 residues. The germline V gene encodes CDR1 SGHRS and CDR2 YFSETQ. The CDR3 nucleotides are TGCGCCAGCAGCTTGTTCGGTAGGACTGGAAACACCATATATTTT. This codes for CASSLFGRTGNTIYF.

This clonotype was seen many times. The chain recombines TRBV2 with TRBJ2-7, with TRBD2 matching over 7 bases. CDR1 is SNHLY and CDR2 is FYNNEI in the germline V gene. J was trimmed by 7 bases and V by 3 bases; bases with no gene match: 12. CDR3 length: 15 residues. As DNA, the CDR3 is TGTGCCAGCAGTGATGGAGGGAGGGCCTCAGGGGAGCAGTACTTC. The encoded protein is CASSDGGRASGEQYF.

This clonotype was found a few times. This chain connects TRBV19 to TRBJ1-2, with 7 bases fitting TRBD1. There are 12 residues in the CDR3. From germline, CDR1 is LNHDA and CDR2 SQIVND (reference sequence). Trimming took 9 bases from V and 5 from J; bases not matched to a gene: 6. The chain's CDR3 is CASARQGYGYTF. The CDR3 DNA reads TGTGCCAGCGCTAGACAGGGATATGGCTACACCTTC.

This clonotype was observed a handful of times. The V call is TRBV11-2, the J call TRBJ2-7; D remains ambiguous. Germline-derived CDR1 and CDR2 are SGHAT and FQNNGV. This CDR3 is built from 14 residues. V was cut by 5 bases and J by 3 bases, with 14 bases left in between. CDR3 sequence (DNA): TGTGCCAGCAGCCCCCTCCGTTACAGCTACGAGCAGTACTTC. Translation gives CASSPLRYSYEQYF.

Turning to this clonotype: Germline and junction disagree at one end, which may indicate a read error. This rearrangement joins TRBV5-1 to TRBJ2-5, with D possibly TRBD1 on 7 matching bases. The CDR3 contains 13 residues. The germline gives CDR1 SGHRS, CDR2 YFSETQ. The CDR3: CASSVQGGEGKFF. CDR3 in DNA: TGCGCCAGCAGCGTGCAGGGGGGAGAAGGGAAGTTCTTC. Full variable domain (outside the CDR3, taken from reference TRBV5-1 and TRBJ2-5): KAGVTQTPRYLIKTRGQQVTLSCSPISGHRSVSWYQQTPGQGLQFLFEYFSETQRNKGNFPGRFSGRQFSNSRSEMNVSTLELGDSALYLCASSVQGGEGKFFGPGTRLLVL.

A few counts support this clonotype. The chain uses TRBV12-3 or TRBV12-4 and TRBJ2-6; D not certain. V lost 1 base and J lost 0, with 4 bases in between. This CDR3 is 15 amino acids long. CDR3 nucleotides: TGTGCCAGCAGTTTAGGTGACTCTGGGGCCAACGTCCTGACTTTC. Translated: CASSLGDSGANVLTF.

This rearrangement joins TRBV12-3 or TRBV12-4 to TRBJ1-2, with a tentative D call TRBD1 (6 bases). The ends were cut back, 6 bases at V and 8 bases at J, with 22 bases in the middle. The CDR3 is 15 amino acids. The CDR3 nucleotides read TGTGCCAGCAGCAAACTCTTGGGGGCCGGCCTAGGCTACACCTTC. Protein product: CASSKLLGAGLGYTF.

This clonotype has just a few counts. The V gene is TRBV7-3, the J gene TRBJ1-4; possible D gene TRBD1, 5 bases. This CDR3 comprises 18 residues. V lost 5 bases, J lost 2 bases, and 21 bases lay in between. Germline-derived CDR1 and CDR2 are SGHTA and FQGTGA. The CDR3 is CASSRRPLGRATNEKLFF. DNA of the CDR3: TGTGCCAGCAGCCGACGCCCCCTGGGGCGTGCGACTAATGAAAAACTGTTTTTT.